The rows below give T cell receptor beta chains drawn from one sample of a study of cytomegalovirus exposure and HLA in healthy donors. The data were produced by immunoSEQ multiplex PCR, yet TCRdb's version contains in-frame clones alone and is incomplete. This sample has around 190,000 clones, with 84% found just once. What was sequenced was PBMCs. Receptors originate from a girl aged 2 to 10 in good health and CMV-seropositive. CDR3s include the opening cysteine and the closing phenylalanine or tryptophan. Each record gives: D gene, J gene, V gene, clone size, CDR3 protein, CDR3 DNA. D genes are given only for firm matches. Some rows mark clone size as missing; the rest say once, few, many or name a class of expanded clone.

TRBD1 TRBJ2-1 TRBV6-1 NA CASRTGSYNEQFF TGTGCCAGCAGGACAGGGTCCTACAATGAGCAGTTCTTC
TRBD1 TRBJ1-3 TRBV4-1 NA CASSQTGTGFSGNTIYF TGCGCCAGCAGCCAAACCGGGACAGGGTTCTCTGGAAACACCATATATTTT
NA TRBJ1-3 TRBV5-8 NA CASSLRGLSSGNTIYF TGTGCCAGCAGCTTGAGGGGCTTGAGCTCTGGAAACACCATATATTTT
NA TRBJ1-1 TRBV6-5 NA CASSRDGALGAFF TGTGCCAGCAGTAGAGATGGGGCGTTAGGGGCTTTCTTT
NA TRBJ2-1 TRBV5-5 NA CASSLRGFYNEQFF TGTGCCAGCAGCTTGAGGGGGTTTTACAATGAGCAGTTCTTC
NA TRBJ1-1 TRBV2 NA CASNGVGNTEAFF TGTGCCAGCAACGGGGTAGGAAACACTGAAGCTTTCTTT
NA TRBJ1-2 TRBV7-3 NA CATGFNYGYTF TGTGCCACCGGTTTCAACTATGGCTACACCTTC
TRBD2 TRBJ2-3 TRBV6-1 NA CASSVTSGGARDTQYF TGTGCCAGCAGTGTTACTAGCGGGGGGGCCAGGGATACGCAGTATTTT
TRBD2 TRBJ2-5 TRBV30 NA CAWSVPGLSAETQYF TGTGCCTGGAGTGTACCGGGACTATCGGCAGAGACCCAGTACTTC
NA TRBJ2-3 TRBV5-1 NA CASRTYNKGVPTDTQYF TGCGCCAGCCGTACATACAACAAGGGAGTGCCCACAGATACGCAGTATTTT
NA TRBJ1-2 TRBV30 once CAWAGETYGYTF TGTGCCTGGGCAGGTGAAACTTATGGCTACACCTTC
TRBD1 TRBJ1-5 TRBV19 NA CASSGTGVRQPQHF TGTGCCAGTAGTGGAACAGGGGTACGGCAGCCCCAGCATTTT
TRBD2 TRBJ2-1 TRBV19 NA CASSIGGRLAGNNEQFF TGTGCCAGTAGTATCGGGGGGCGACTAGCGGGTAACAATGAGCAGTTCTTC
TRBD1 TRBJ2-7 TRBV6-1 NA CASTQGQSSYEQYF TGTGCCAGCACTCAGGGACAGAGCTCCTACGAGCAGTACTTC
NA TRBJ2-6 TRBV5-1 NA CASSLRQLSGANVLTF TGCGCCAGCAGCCTGAGGCAGCTCTCTGGGGCCAACGTCCTGACTTTC
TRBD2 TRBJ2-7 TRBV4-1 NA CASSPLLAGASHEQYF TGCGCCAGCAGCCCACTTCTAGCGGGAGCTAGCCACGAGCAGTACTTC
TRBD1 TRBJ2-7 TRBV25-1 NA CASSETGAGSSYEQYF TGTGCCAGCAGTGAAACAGGGGCAGGGAGCTCCTACGAGCAGTACTTC
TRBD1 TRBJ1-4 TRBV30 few CAWSPGRGRRNEKLFF TGTGCCTGGAGTCCCGGAAGGGGGCGTAGGAATGAAAAACTGTTTTTT
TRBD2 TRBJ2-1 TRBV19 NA CASSIFYGTSGNNEQFF TGTGCCAGTAGTATTTTCTATGGGACTAGCGGTAACAATGAGCAGTTCTTC
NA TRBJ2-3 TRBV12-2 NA CASRLSTDTQYF TGTGCAAGTCGCTTATCAACAGATACGCAGTATTTT
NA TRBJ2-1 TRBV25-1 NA CASSEFESGVGNEQFF TGTGCCAGCAGTGAATTTGAGTCGGGAGTGGGAAATGAGCAGTTCTTC
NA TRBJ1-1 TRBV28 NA CASNIPQKNTEAFF TGTGCCAGCAATATACCACAGAAGAACACTGAAGCTTTCTTT
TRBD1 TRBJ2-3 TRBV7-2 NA CASSFDNRGAQYF TGTGCCAGCAGCTTTGACAACAGGGGTGCGCAGTATTTT
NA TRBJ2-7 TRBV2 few CASTPPGQRSSYEQYF TGTGCCAGCACCCCTCCCGGACAGCGGAGCTCCTACGAGCAGTACTTC
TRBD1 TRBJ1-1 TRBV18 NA CASSPYSPGTGSRTEAFF TGTGCCAGCTCACCATATAGCCCCGGGACAGGGAGTAGAACTGAAGCTTTCTTT
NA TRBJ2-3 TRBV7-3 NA CASSDRRSTDTQYF TGTGCCAGCAGCGACAGGAGATCCACAGATACGCAGTATTTT